The 23 T cell receptor beta chains in this list originate from one sample, sequenced in a study of lymphopenia after photon versus proton radiotherapy. Measured with immunoSEQ multiplex PCR; TCRdb has only the in-frame clones, and not every one. The sample has roughly 18,000 clones; approximately 86% are singletons. This sample comprised peripheral blood, obtained from a patient treated with proton-based radiotherapy. The receptor source for this set is a man in his sixties or seventies with pancreatic cancer.

The genes are TRBV6-1 and TRBJ1-2; D ambiguous. The CDR3 is 15 residues long. V was shortened by 1 base and J by 1 base, with 10 bases between the two germline ends. Germline V gene lookup returns CDR1 MNHNS and CDR2 SASEGT. CDR3 protein: CASSEERFFNYGYTF. The CDR3 coding sequence is TGTGCCAGCAGTGAAGAACGATTTTTTAACTATGGCTACACCTTC.

V is TRBV11-2 and J is TRBJ1-2; D is uncertain. V lost 3 bases to trimming and J lost 1 base, with 12 bases between them. There are 15 residues in the CDR3. CDR1 and CDR2 (germline): SGHAT, FQNNGV. The CDR3 region is CASSFRPIYNYGYTF. The CDR3 bases are TGTGCCAGCAGCTTTAGACCGATCTATAACTATGGCTACACCTTC.

This chain connects TRBV7-7 to TRBJ2-5; 10 bases are shared with TRBD1. The CDR3 consists of 15 residues. J lost 5 bases, V lost 3 bases, and 6 bases had no gene match. In germline, CDR1 is SSHAT, CDR2 FNYEAQ (reference sequence). CDR3 sequence (DNA): TGTGCCAGCAGCTTCGCCGGGACAGGGGACGAGACCCAGTACTTC. Its translation: CASSFAGTGDETQYF.

This clone has just a few counts. This rearrangement joins TRBV7-8 to TRBJ1-3; no definite D call. CDR3 size: 13 residues. Germline assignment: CDR1 SGHVS and CDR2 FQNEAQ. The V end lost 2 bases, the J end lost 2 bases, and 4 bases lay between the germline ends. CDR3 region: CASSLYPGNTIYF. As DNA, the CDR3 is TGTGCCAGCAGCTTATACCCTGGAAACACCATATATTTT.

This clone was picked up one time. This chain connects TRBV5-1 to TRBJ1-4; D is unresolved. The V gene lost 4 bases and the J gene lost 3 bases, with 19 bases spanning the gap. The length of the CDR3 is 17 residues. Germline loops: CDR1 SGHRS, CDR2 YFSETQ. The DNA of the CDR3 is TGCGCCAGCAGCCCAAACGGGCCCTCTCGTGCTAATGAAAAACTGTTTTTT. Translating gives CASSPNGPSRANEKLFF.

The chain combines TRBV5-1 with TRBJ1-4, with 7 bases lining up with TRBD1. The CDR3 has 15 amino acids. Germline V gene data show CDR1 as SGHRS and CDR2 as YFSETQ. The V and J ends lost 1 base and 8 bases, in that order; junction bases with no gene match: 8. CDR3 in amino acids: CASSLIQGSGEKLFF. As DNA, the CDR3 is TGCGCCAGCAGCTTGATACAGGGGTCAGGAGAAAAACTGTTTTTT.

In this sample, this clone turned up once. The V gene is TRBV11-1, the J gene TRBJ2-7; the D gene could be TRBD1 or TRBD2 (6 bases each). Germline V CDR1 and CDR2: SGHAT, FQDESV (reference sequence). Trimming pared 5 bases from V and 2 bases from J, leaving 13 bases between. The CDR3 contains 14 residues. CDR3 amino acids: CASSDGGGTYEQYF. CDR3 bases: TGTGCCAGCAGCGACGGGGGCGGTACCTACGAGCAGTACTTC.

The V gene is TRBV27, the J gene TRBJ1-2; D might be TRBD1 (6 bases). The V end was cut by 0 bases, the J end by 4 bases, with 15 bases between. CDR1 is MNHEY, CDR2 SMNVEV, per germline (reference sequence). There are 16 residues in the CDR3. This CDR3 is CASSLSRVQGRYGYTF. DNA of the CDR3: TGTGCCAGCAGTTTATCGCGGGTGCAGGGGCGCTATGGCTACACCTTC.

CDR3 in DNA: TGCAGCGCCAGGAACGGAGTAGGACAGCCCCAGCATTTT. This codes for CSARNGVGQPQHF. The J gene is TRBJ1-5, the V gene TRBV29-1, with D uncertain. The V gene's germline CDR1 is SQVTM and CDR2 ANQGSEA. The V end was cut by 7 bases, the J end by 7 bases, with 17 bases between. The CDR3 sequence is 13 residues long.

V and J are TRBV7-8 and TRBJ2-2, with TRBD1 matching 12 bases. The CDR3 spans 17 residues. Germline V CDR1 and CDR2: SGHVS, FQNEAQ. Unmatched junction bases numbered 4, after V lost 5 bases and J lost 0 bases. As DNA, the CDR3 is TGTGCCAGCAGCGCGGGGACAGGGGGCCCGAACACCGGGGAGCTGTTTTTT. It translates to CASSAGTGGPNTGELFF.

This chain uses TRBV18 with TRBJ1-4; D gene uncertain. V was pared by 3 bases and J by 7 bases, with 9 bases between. CDR1 and CDR2 (germline): KGHSH, LQKENI. The CDR3 is 13 residues long. CDR3 bases: TGTGCCAGCTCACCCACGCGCGGTGAAAAACTGTTTTTT. Amino acids: CASSPTRGEKLFF.

The rearrangement uses TRBV7-9 and TRBJ2-7, with 8 bases matching TRBD2. Germline V gives CDR1 SEHNR, CDR2 FQNEAQ (reference sequence). The CDR3 totals 14 residues. Trimming took 5 bases from V and 3 from J; bases not matched to a gene: 6. DNA of the CDR3: TGTGCCAGCAGCCCCGGGACTAGTTACTACGAGCAGTACTTC. Translation gives CASSPGTSYYEQYF.

The rearrangement uses TRBV20-1 and TRBJ1-5; D possibly corresponds to TRBD1 (5 bases). Trimming took off 6 bases at V and 7 bases at J, with 10 bases between the two ends. The CDR3 is made up of 11 amino acids. Germline V gives CDR1 DFQATT, CDR2 SNEGSKA (reference sequence). CDR3 sequence (DNA): TGCAGTGCGGGGGAGAGGCAGCCCCAGCATTTT. Its translation is CSAGERQPQHF.

The chain has TRBV18 and TRBJ2-7; tentatively, D is TRBD1 (6 bases). CDR1 is KGHSH, CDR2 LQKENI, per germline. V dropped 4 bases and J dropped 3 bases, with 13 bases sitting between them. CDR3 length: 14 amino acids. CDR3: CASSRDRSNYEQYF. CDR3 nucleotide sequence: TGTGCCAGCTCACGCGACAGGTCGAACTACGAGCAGTACTTC. The variable domain in full, with the rest retrieved from reference TRBV18 and TRBJ2-7, is NAGVMQNPRHLVRRRGQEARLRCSPMKGHSHVYWYRQLPEEGLKFMVYLQKENIIDESGMPKERFSAEFPKEGPSILRIQQVVRGDSAAYFCASSRDRSNYEQYFGPGTRLTVT.

The V call is TRBV14, the J call TRBJ2-5, with D hard to call. In germline, CDR1 is SGHDN, CDR2 FVKESK. The V end lost 3 bases, the J end lost 5 bases, and 10 bases lay between the germline ends. The CDR3 runs to 13 residues. The CDR3 here is CASSHQIGETQYF. The CDR3 DNA reads as TGTGCCAGCAGCCACCAAATAGGGGAGACCCAGTACTTC.

The chain carries TRBV6-1 and TRBJ2-7; TRBD1 might be the D (5 bases). There are 12 residues in the CDR3. V was cut by 2 bases and J by 6 bases, with 8 bases left in between. Germline values: CDR1 MNHNS, CDR2 SASEGT. The CDR3 here is CASSESQGEQYF. The CDR3 coding sequence is TGTGCCAGCAGTGAATCGCAGGGCGAGCAGTACTTC.

V is TRBV5-1 and J is TRBJ2-5; D is possibly TRBD1 or TRBD2 (6 bases each). With 4 bases removed from V and 1 base from J, the gap between germline ends came to 11 bases. CDR3 size: 14 residues. CDR1 is SGHRS and CDR2 is YFSETQ in the germline V gene. DNA for the CDR3: TGCGCCAGCAGCCGGACAGCGGGCCAAGAGACCCAGTACTTC. It is translated as CASSRTAGQETQYF.

The rearrangement uses TRBV18 and TRBJ1-5, with TRBD1 matching over 8 bases. The CDR3 contains 17 residues. The V and J ends lost 3 bases and 4 bases, in that order; junction bases with no gene match: 11. Germline V gene data show CDR1 as KGHSH and CDR2 as LQKENI. The CDR3 DNA sequence: TGTGCCAGCTCACCGAATCCGACAGGGGTTGGGAATCAGCCCCAGCATTTT. This gives the protein CASSPNPTGVGNQPQHF. The full variable domain, its missing parts supplied by reference TRBV18 and TRBJ1-5, is NAGVMQNPRHLVRRRGQEARLRCSPMKGHSHVYWYRQLPEEGLKFMVYLQKENIIDESGMPKERFSAEFPKEGPSILRIQQVVRGDSAAYFCASSPNPTGVGNQPQHFGDGTRLSIL.

The chain uses TRBV7-3 and TRBJ1-1; 7 nucleotides agree with TRBD1. The V segment lost 3 bases and the J segment 7 bases; nucleotides outside the gene matches: 5. CDR1 is SGHTA, CDR2 FQGTGA, per germline. The CDR3 has 13 amino acids. The CDR3 sequence is CASSLSGTDEAFF. CDR3 nucleotide sequence: TGTGCCAGCAGCTTGTCCGGGACAGATGAAGCTTTCTTT.

The chain joins TRBV7-3 to TRBJ1-1, with no clear D. Deletions cut 5 bases from V and 1 base from J, with 8 bases between. The germline CDR1 and CDR2 sequences are SGHTA and FQGTGA. CDR3 size: 13 residues. The CDR3 region is CASSLAPNTEAFF. In DNA, the CDR3 is TGTGCCAGCAGCCTAGCACCGAACACTGAAGCTTTCTTT. The complete variable domain, with remaining parts taken from reference TRBV7-3 and TRBJ1-1, reads GAGVSQTPSNKVTEKGKYVELRCDPISGHTALYWYRQSLGQGPEFLIYFQGTGAADDSGLPNDRFFAVRPEGSVSTLKIQRTERGDSAVYLCASSLAPNTEAFFGQGTRLTVV.

V gene TRBV18 combines with J gene TRBJ1-1; D may be TRBD1 (6 bases). V lost 5 bases to trimming and J lost 5 bases, with 15 bases between them. CDR1 is KGHSH and CDR2 is LQKENI in the germline V gene. The CDR3 length is 14 residues. The CDR3 region is CASSANRAETEAFF. For the CDR3, the DNA is TGTGCCAGCTCAGCTAACAGGGCTGAGACTGAAGCTTTCTTT.

This clone was observed once. J is TRBJ2-7 and V is TRBV2; no clear D. Between the trimmed V and J ends, which lost 7 bases and 5 bases, there was a span of 9 bases. The CDR3 consists of 11 residues. In germline, CDR1 is SNHLY, CDR2 FYNNEI. CDR3: CASTHYNEQYF. In DNA form, the CDR3 reads TGTGCCAGCACCCACTATAACGAGCAGTACTTC. The full variable domain, with the rest looked up from reference TRBV2 and TRBJ2-7, is EPEVTQTPSHQVTQMGQEVILRCVPISNHLYFYWYRQILGQKVEFLVSFYNNEISEKSEIFDDQFSVERPDGSNFTLKIRSTKLEDSAMYFCASTHYNEQYFGPGTRLTVT.

The chain has TRBV7-3 and TRBJ2-2; D gene ambiguous. Germline V gene sequence: CDR1 SGHTA, CDR2 FQGTGA. The CDR3 spans 15 residues. V lost 5 bases, J lost 4 bases, and 14 bases lay in between. In DNA, the CDR3 is TGTGCCAGCAGCCCAACCTTAGCCGGCACCGGGGAGCTGTTTTTT. The encoded protein is CASSPTLAGTGELFF.